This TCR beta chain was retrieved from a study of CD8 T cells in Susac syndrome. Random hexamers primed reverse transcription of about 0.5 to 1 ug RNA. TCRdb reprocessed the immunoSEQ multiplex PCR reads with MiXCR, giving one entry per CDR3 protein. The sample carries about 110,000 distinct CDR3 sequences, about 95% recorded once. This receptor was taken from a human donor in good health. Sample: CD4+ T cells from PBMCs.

The CDR3 region has the DNA TGTGCCAGCAGCTCCGGGACAGGGTACAATCAGCCCCAGCATTTT. Residues: CASSSGTGYNQPQHF. The chain joins TRBV6-6 to TRBJ1-5, with 9 bases fitting TRBD1. The V gene end was trimmed by 6 bases and the J gene end by 3 bases; junction bases not matched to a gene: 6. Per germline, CDR1 MNHNY and CDR2 SVGAGI (reference sequence). CDR3 length equals 15 residues.